What follows are 2 T cell receptor beta chains derived from one specimen sequenced in a study of blood T cell repertoires in COVID-19 (dated by TCRdb to 2018 to 2020). Library creation used the immunoSEQ multiplex PCR assay. Drawn from immuneACCESS, this table holds only the in-frame rearrangements with V and J called that TCRdb kept. Clones are partly lost; checked studies trace under half to an unresolved V gene and leave the rest unexplained. In all, the sample holds about 190,000 clones, and around 89% of those were seen once. In total, the top ten clones hold approximately 0.64% of the sample. The source material was peripheral blood. The receptors were gathered from a man aged 50 to 59 with acute or convalescent COVID-19.

This rearrangement joins TRBV9 to TRBJ2-3; no definite D call. The CDR3 extends over 14 amino acids. Trimming removed 0 bases at V and 2 bases at J, with 7 bases between. Germline values: CDR1 SGDLS, CDR2 YYNGEE. DNA of the CDR3: TGTGCCAGCAGCGTAGAGGAGTACACAGATACGCAGTATTTT. Protein: CASSVEEYTDTQYF. Full variable domain (rest looked up from reference TRBV9 and TRBJ2-3): DSGVTQTPKHLITATGQRVTLRCSPRSGDLSVYWYQQSLDQGLQFLIQYYNGEERAKGNILERFSAQQFPDLHSELNLSSLELGDSALYFCASSVEEYTDTQYFGPGTRLTVL.

The chain is built from TRBV6-2 or TRBV6-3 and TRBJ2-1; D ambiguous. The germline V gene has CDR1 MNHEY and CDR2 SVGEGT. V was pared by 2 bases and J by 11 bases, with 13 bases between. This CDR3 is built from 13 residues. CDR3 region: CASSYISSDQQFF. In nucleotides, the CDR3 is TGTGCCAGCAGTTACATTAGCAGCGACCAGCAGTTCTTC.